This T cell receptor (beta chain) was identified in a study of control samples from healthy donors and cancer patients. The germline V gene has CDR1 SGHNT and CDR2 YENEEA. The CDR3 extends over 10 amino acids. Assay: immunoSEQ multiplex PCR; the TCRdb copy retains only in-frame clones and omits some. The table shows 150,000 or so clones, with 88% occurring only once. The origin of this receptor is a woman in her thirties in good health. Sequences were obtained from blood. The chain has TRBV11-3 and TRBJ1-2; TRBD1 matches at 7 bases. CDR3 coding DNA: TGTGCGAGGCAGGGGGACGGCTACACCTTC. Its translation: CARQGDGYTF.